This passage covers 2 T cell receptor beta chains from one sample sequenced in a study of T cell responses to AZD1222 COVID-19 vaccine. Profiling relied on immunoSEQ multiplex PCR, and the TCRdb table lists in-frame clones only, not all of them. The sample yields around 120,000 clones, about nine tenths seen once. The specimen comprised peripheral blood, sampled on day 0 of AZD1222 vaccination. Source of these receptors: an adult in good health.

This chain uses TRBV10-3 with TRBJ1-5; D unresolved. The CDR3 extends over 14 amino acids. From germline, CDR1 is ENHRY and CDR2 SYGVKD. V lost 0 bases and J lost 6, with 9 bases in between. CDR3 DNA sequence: TGTGCCATCAGTGAGTCGGAGGGTCCTCAGCCCCAGCATTTT. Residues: CAISESEGPQPQHF.

The CDR3 bases are TGTGCCAGCAGGGTTACCTACTACGAGCAGTACTTC. The encoded protein is CASRVTYYEQYF. The chain uses TRBV2 and TRBJ2-7; no definite D call. Germline V CDR1 and CDR2: SNHLY, FYNNEI. Trimming left V 6 bases short and J 3 bases short, with 9 bases between. The CDR3 is 12 residues long.